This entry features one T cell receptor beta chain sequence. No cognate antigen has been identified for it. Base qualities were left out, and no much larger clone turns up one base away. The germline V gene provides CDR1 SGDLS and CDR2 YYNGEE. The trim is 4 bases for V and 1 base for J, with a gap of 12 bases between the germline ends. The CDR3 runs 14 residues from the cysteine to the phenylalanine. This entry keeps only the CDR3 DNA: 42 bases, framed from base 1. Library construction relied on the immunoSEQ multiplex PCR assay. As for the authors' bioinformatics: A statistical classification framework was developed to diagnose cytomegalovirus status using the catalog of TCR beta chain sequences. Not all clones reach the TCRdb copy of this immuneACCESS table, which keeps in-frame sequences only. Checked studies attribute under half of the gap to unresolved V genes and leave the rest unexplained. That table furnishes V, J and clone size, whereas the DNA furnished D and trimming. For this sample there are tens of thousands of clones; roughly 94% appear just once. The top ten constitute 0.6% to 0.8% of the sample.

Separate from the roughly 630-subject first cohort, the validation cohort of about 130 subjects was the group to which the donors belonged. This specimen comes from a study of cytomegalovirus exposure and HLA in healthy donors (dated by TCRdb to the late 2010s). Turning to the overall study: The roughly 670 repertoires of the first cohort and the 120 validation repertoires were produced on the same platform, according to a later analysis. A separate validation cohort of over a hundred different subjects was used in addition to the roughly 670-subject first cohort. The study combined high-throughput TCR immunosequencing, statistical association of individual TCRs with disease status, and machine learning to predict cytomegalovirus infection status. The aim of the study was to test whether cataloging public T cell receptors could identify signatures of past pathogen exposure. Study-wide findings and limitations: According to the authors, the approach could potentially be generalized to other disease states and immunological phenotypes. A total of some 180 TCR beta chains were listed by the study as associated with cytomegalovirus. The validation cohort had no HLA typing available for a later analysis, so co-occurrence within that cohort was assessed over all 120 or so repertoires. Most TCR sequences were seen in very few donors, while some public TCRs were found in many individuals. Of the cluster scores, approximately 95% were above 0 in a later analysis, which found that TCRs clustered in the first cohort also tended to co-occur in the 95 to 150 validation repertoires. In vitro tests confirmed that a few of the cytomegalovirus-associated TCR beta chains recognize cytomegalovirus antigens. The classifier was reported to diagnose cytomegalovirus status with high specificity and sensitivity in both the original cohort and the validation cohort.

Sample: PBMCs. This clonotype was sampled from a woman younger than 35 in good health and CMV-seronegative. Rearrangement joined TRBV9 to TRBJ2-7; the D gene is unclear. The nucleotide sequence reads TGTGCCAGCAGCCTGGTGAGCGCTTCCTACGAGCAGTACTTC. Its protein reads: CASSLVSASYEQYF.